The source of this T cell receptor beta chain is a study of T cells after yellow fever vaccination. Study information: Fractions of limited cellularity were prepared by means of SMART-Seq v4 Ultra Low Input. Study-wide findings and caveats: Researchers report a weaker secondary response that nonetheless peaked faster, day 5 versus 15. Within FACS-sorted repertoires, abundant clonotypes contaminating from the bulk population could be present.

TCR cDNA, made by 5'RACE template switching, carried an added universal primer site and UMIs. MiXCR, run by TCRdb on the 5' RACE reads, gives a single entry per CDR3 protein. Of 300,000 or so distinct CDR3 sequences in the sample, over 10% were seen once. With respect to this clonotype: The antigen is unknown.

Looked up from germline, CDR1 is SGHTA and CDR2 is FQGNSA. The J segment lost 1 base and the V segment lost 5 bases, leaving 22 bases of the junction unmatched. There are 21 residues in the CDR3. Sequenced material: CD4+ T cells sorted from PBMCs, taken 45 days after the yellow fever booster vaccination. The chain couples TRBV7-2 to TRBJ1-1; 10 bases are shared with TRBD1. This TCR came from a man aged 25-45 years who received the YFV17D yellow fever vaccine. The CDR3 sequence: CASSMHLGQGTTIYKNTEAFF. The DNA of the CDR3 is TGTGCCAGCAGCATGCACCTGGGACAGGGGACGACGATCTACAAGAACACTGAAGCTTTCTTT.